Listed below are T cell receptor beta chains from one sample, sequenced in a study of CD8 T cells in ankylosing spondylitis. TCRdb independently ran MiXCR on the 5' RACE reads; one entry per CDR3 protein. Seen here are 200,000 to 250,000 distinct CDR3 sequences, about 11% observed once, and the top ten hold less than 7%. The specimen sequenced was blood, either unsorted or a sorted T cell fraction (not recorded which). The source of these receptors is a male donor with ankylosing spondylitis or in good health (not recorded which). Both conserved end residues are part of each CDR3. Fields, in order: D gene, V gene, clone size, J gene, CDR3 protein, CDR3 DNA. A D gene is named only where the DNA matches it firmly. Clone size is not always given. Where it is, it says once, few, many or a class for expanded clones.

d_gene: -; v_gene: TRBV28; abundance: many; j_gene: TRBJ2-5; CDR3aa: CASSLGSNKRRETQYF; CDR3nt: TGTGCCAGCAGTTTAGGGAGCAATAAGCGTCGGGAGACCCAGTACTTC
d_gene: -; v_gene: TRBV20-1; abundance: many; j_gene: TRBJ1-2; CDR3aa: CSARSPGIYTF; CDR3nt: TGCAGTGCTAGGAGTCCGGGGATCTACACCTTC
d_gene: TRBD1; v_gene: TRBV7-3; abundance: many; j_gene: TRBJ1-6; CDR3aa: CASSLNRGLGSPLHF; CDR3nt: TGTGCCAGCAGCCTAAACAGGGGGCTGGGTTCACCCCTCCACTTT
d_gene: -; v_gene: TRBV15; abundance: many; j_gene: TRBJ2-7; CDR3aa: CATSRDLDTNYEQYF; CDR3nt: TGTGCCACCAGCAGAGATCTAGACACCAACTACGAGCAGTACTTC
d_gene: TRBD2; v_gene: TRBV4-2; abundance: -; j_gene: TRBJ2-5; CDR3aa: CASSKGGLAGQETQYF; CDR3nt: TGTGCCAGCAGCAAGGGGGGACTAGCGGGACAAGAGACCCAGTACTTC
d_gene: -; v_gene: TRBV20-1; abundance: many; j_gene: TRBJ2-7; CDR3aa: CSARGDSEQYF; CDR3nt: TGCAGTGCTAGAGGGGATTCCGAGCAGTACTTC
d_gene: -; v_gene: TRBV12-3/TRBV12-4; abundance: many; j_gene: TRBJ2-3; CDR3aa: CASSRDTGRADTQYF; CDR3nt: TGTGCCAGCAGTCGGGACACCGGCCGGGCAGATACGCAGTATTTT
d_gene: -; v_gene: TRBV12-3/TRBV12-4; abundance: many; j_gene: TRBJ1-2; CDR3aa: CASSLGAGIYGYTF; CDR3nt: TGTGCCAGCAGTTTGGGTGCAGGTATCTATGGCTACACCTTC
d_gene: -; v_gene: TRBV7-3; abundance: many; j_gene: TRBJ2-1; CDR3aa: CASSPVDRNYNEQFF; CDR3nt: TGTGCCAGCAGCCCCGTTGACAGGAATTACAATGAGCAGTTCTTC
d_gene: -; v_gene: TRBV5-1; abundance: many; j_gene: TRBJ2-2; CDR3aa: CASSSQDTTGELFF; CDR3nt: TGCGCCAGCAGCTCCCAAGACACCACCGGGGAGCTGTTTTTT
d_gene: -; v_gene: TRBV7-9; abundance: few; j_gene: TRBJ2-7; CDR3aa: CASSLVPGTYEQYF; CDR3nt: TGTGCCAGCAGCTTAGTTCCGGGTACCTACGAGCAGTACTTC
d_gene: -; v_gene: TRBV12-3/TRBV12-4; abundance: many; j_gene: TRBJ2-5; CDR3aa: CASSPGPLGTQYF; CDR3nt: TGTGCCAGCAGTCCGGGCCCTCTGGGGACCCAGTACTTC
d_gene: -; v_gene: TRBV20-1; abundance: few; j_gene: TRBJ2-7; CDR3aa: CSASPALYEQYF; CDR3nt: TGCAGTGCCTCCCCGGCACTCTACGAGCAGTACTTC
d_gene: -; v_gene: TRBV5-1; abundance: many; j_gene: TRBJ2-7; CDR3aa: CASSFGGQEVYEQYF; CDR3nt: TGCGCCAGCAGCTTTGGTGGGCAGGAGGTCTACGAGCAGTACTTC
d_gene: TRBD1; v_gene: TRBV6-2/TRBV6-3; abundance: few; j_gene: TRBJ2-7; CDR3aa: CASSYPTDRAYEQYF; CDR3nt: TGTGCCAGCAGTTACCCGACCGACAGGGCCTACGAGCAGTACTTC
d_gene: -; v_gene: TRBV28; abundance: many; j_gene: TRBJ2-4; CDR3aa: CASSWAIAKNIQYF; CDR3nt: TGTGCCAGCAGTTGGGCCATAGCCAAAAACATTCAGTACTTC
d_gene: TRBD2; v_gene: TRBV13; abundance: -; j_gene: TRBJ2-1; CDR3aa: CASSLPTSGAHNEQFF; CDR3nt: TGTGCCAGCAGCCTACCGACTAGCGGGGCGCACAATGAGCAGTTCTTC
d_gene: TRBD2; v_gene: TRBV7-2; abundance: -; j_gene: TRBJ2-7; CDR3aa: CASSLVPGLAVYEQYF; CDR3nt: TGTGCCAGCAGCTTAGTTCCCGGACTAGCGGTCTACGAGCAGTACTTC
d_gene: -; v_gene: TRBV20-1; abundance: many; j_gene: TRBJ2-1; CDR3aa: CSASDLQGVLINEQFF; CDR3nt: TGCAGTGCTAGTGATTTACAGGGAGTTCTCATCAATGAGCAGTTCTTC
d_gene: -; v_gene: TRBV27; abundance: -; j_gene: TRBJ1-6; CDR3aa: CASSMNADTAGSPLHF; CDR3nt: TGTGCCAGCAGTATGAACGCCGACACGGCGGGTTCACCCCTCCACTTT
d_gene: -; v_gene: TRBV15; abundance: many; j_gene: TRBJ1-5; CDR3aa: CATSRDTSWSYNQPQHF; CDR3nt: TGTGCCACCAGCAGAGACACATCCTGGTCTTACAATCAGCCCCAGCATTTT
d_gene: -; v_gene: TRBV19; abundance: -; j_gene: TRBJ1-6; CDR3aa: CASSRNLNSPLHF; CDR3nt: TGTGCCAGTTCCCGTAACCTCAATTCACCCCTCCACTTT
d_gene: -; v_gene: TRBV6-1; abundance: many; j_gene: TRBJ2-5; CDR3aa: CASSEAMVSRYF; CDR3nt: TGTGCCAGCAGTGAAGCGATGGTGTCCAGGTACTTC
d_gene: TRBD2; v_gene: TRBV5-1; abundance: many; j_gene: TRBJ2-1; CDR3aa: CASTLVASGGFSYNEQFF; CDR3nt: TGCGCCAGCACCCTGGTCGCTAGCGGGGGGTTCTCCTACAATGAGCAGTTCTTC
d_gene: TRBD2; v_gene: TRBV18; abundance: many; j_gene: TRBJ2-1; CDR3aa: CASSARTSGRSSGGEQFF; CDR3nt: TGTGCCAGCTCAGCCCGAACTAGCGGGAGGTCTTCCGGGGGTGAGCAGTTCTTC
d_gene: TRBD1; v_gene: TRBV5-1; abundance: many; j_gene: TRBJ2-7; CDR3aa: CASSLRQGSINEQYF; CDR3nt: TGCGCCAGCAGCTTGAGACAGGGTAGTATCAACGAGCAGTACTTC
d_gene: -; v_gene: TRBV3-1; abundance: few; j_gene: TRBJ2-5; CDR3aa: CASSQAWAGTGETQYF; CDR3nt: TGTGCCAGCAGCCAAGCGTGGGCGGGAACTGGAGAGACCCAGTACTTC
d_gene: TRBD1; v_gene: TRBV5-1; abundance: -; j_gene: TRBJ1-1; CDR3aa: CASSRTTGETEAFF; CDR3nt: TGCGCCAGCAGCCGAACGACAGGGGAAACTGAAGCTTTCTTT
d_gene: TRBD1; v_gene: TRBV9; abundance: few; j_gene: TRBJ2-2; CDR3aa: CASNRGSDTGELFF; CDR3nt: TGTGCCAGCAACAGGGGTTCGGACACCGGGGAGCTGTTTTTT
d_gene: -; v_gene: TRBV5-1; abundance: many; j_gene: TRBJ1-4; CDR3aa: CASSLVPPPRHEKLFF; CDR3nt: TGCGCCAGCAGCTTGGTGCCTCCTCCTAGGCATGAAAAACTGTTTTTT
d_gene: TRBD2; v_gene: TRBV3-1; abundance: many; j_gene: TRBJ2-7; CDR3aa: CASSQVAPGGEQYF; CDR3nt: TGTGCCAGCAGCCAAGTTGCCCCGGGGGGCGAGCAGTACTTC
d_gene: TRBD2; v_gene: TRBV18; abundance: few; j_gene: TRBJ2-7; CDR3aa: CASSRTSIHEQYF; CDR3nt: TGTGCCAGCTCACGGACTAGCATCCACGAGCAGTACTTC
d_gene: -; v_gene: TRBV20-1; abundance: many; j_gene: TRBJ2-1; CDR3aa: CSACPITHGGVPYNEQFF; CDR3nt: TGCAGTGCTTGCCCAATTACACACGGAGGGGTTCCCTACAATGAGCAGTTCTTC
d_gene: TRBD1; v_gene: TRBV7-3; abundance: many; j_gene: TRBJ1-4; CDR3aa: CASSPGQGPSEKLFF; CDR3nt: TGTGCCAGCAGCCCGGGACAGGGTCCTTCAGAAAAACTGTTTTTT
d_gene: -; v_gene: TRBV12-3/TRBV12-4; abundance: few; j_gene: TRBJ2-7; CDR3aa: CASSLIRSGESYEQYF; CDR3nt: TGTGCCAGCAGTTTAATAAGGTCAGGGGAATCCTACGAGCAGTACTTC
d_gene: -; v_gene: TRBV20-1; abundance: many; j_gene: TRBJ1-3; CDR3aa: CSARDSGNTIYF; CDR3nt: TGCAGTGCTCGGGATAGTGGAAACACCATATATTTT
d_gene: -; v_gene: TRBV20-1; abundance: -; j_gene: TRBJ2-7; CDR3aa: CSARGLDSVSYEQYF; CDR3nt: TGCAGTGCTAGAGGCCTGGACAGCGTCTCCTACGAGCAGTACTTC
d_gene: -; v_gene: TRBV4-1; abundance: few; j_gene: TRBJ2-3; CDR3aa: CASSQVRAGAPLLTDTQYF; CDR3nt: TGCGCCAGCAGCCAAGTCCGGGCGGGGGCCCCTCTGTTAACAGATACGCAGTATTTT
d_gene: TRBD1; v_gene: TRBV25-1; abundance: -; j_gene: TRBJ2-1; CDR3aa: CASRGQGLYEQFF; CDR3nt: TGTGCCAGCAGAGGACAGGGTTTGTATGAGCAGTTCTTC
d_gene: -; v_gene: TRBV19; abundance: -; j_gene: TRBJ1-1; CDR3aa: CASSMFAGNTEAFF; CDR3nt: TGTGCCAGTAGTATGTTCGCGGGGAACACTGAAGCTTTCTTT
d_gene: -; v_gene: TRBV29-1; abundance: many; j_gene: TRBJ2-7; CDR3aa: CSVGTDLYEQYF; CDR3nt: TGCAGCGTTGGGACGGATCTCTACGAGCAGTACTTC
d_gene: TRBD1; v_gene: TRBV24-1; abundance: many; j_gene: TRBJ2-1; CDR3aa: CATSQGAAEQFF; CDR3nt: TGTGCCACCAGTCAGGGGGCAGCTGAGCAGTTCTTC
d_gene: TRBD1; v_gene: TRBV6-5; abundance: many; j_gene: TRBJ1-1; CDR3aa: CASSSPGQQAFF; CDR3nt: TGTGCCAGCAGTTCCCCGGGACAGCAAGCTTTCTTT
d_gene: -; v_gene: TRBV7-8; abundance: many; j_gene: TRBJ2-1; CDR3aa: CASSLAAGWMGQFF; CDR3nt: TGTGCCAGCAGCTTAGCTGCCGGCTGGATGGGGCAGTTCTTC
d_gene: -; v_gene: TRBV25-1; abundance: many; j_gene: TRBJ1-1; CDR3aa: CASSEYRGVENTEAFF; CDR3nt: TGTGCCAGCAGTGAATATCGCGGGGTGGAGAACACTGAAGCTTTCTTT
d_gene: -; v_gene: TRBV7-2; abundance: -; j_gene: TRBJ2-7; CDR3aa: CASSPPLGAYEQYF; CDR3nt: TGTGCCAGCAGCCCCCCTTTAGGAGCCTACGAGCAGTACTTC
d_gene: -; v_gene: TRBV20-1; abundance: -; j_gene: TRBJ2-3; CDR3aa: CCAVTRLPVSTDTQYF; CDR3nt: TGCTGTGCAGTCACACGGCTCCCTGTTAGCACAGATACGCAGTATTTT
d_gene: TRBD2; v_gene: TRBV6-1; abundance: many; j_gene: TRBJ2-3; CDR3aa: CASSHTSGGRADTQYF; CDR3nt: TGTGCCAGCAGTCATACTAGCGGGGGCCGAGCAGATACGCAGTATTTT
d_gene: -; v_gene: TRBV5-1; abundance: many; j_gene: TRBJ2-2; CDR3aa: CASSLAAENTGELFF; CDR3nt: TGCGCCAGCAGCTTGGCGGCAGAGAACACCGGGGAGCTGTTTTTT
d_gene: TRBD2; v_gene: TRBV10-3; abundance: -; j_gene: TRBJ2-1; CDR3aa: CAISEGTSGSGYNEQFF; CDR3nt: TGTGCCATCAGTGAGGGGACTAGCGGGAGTGGGTACAATGAGCAGTTCTTC
d_gene: TRBD1; v_gene: TRBV29-1; abundance: many; j_gene: TRBJ1-1; CDR3aa: CSGGDRGRRFTEAFF; CDR3nt: TGCAGCGGAGGGGACAGGGGGAGAAGGTTCACTGAAGCTTTCTTT
d_gene: TRBD2; v_gene: TRBV5-1; abundance: many; j_gene: TRBJ2-1; CDR3aa: CASSAASGGDDEQFF; CDR3nt: TGCGCCAGCAGCGCCGCTAGCGGGGGGGACGATGAGCAGTTCTTC
d_gene: -; v_gene: TRBV5-1; abundance: many; j_gene: TRBJ1-1; CDR3aa: CASRSRGRDTEAFF; CDR3nt: TGCGCCAGCAGAAGCCGGGGCCGTGACACTGAAGCTTTCTTT
d_gene: TRBD1; v_gene: TRBV4-1; abundance: -; j_gene: TRBJ2-5; CDR3aa: CASSQLGQRPQETQYF; CDR3nt: TGCGCCAGCAGCCAATTGGGACAGCGCCCTCAAGAGACCCAGTACTTC
d_gene: TRBD2; v_gene: TRBV9; abundance: few; j_gene: TRBJ2-4; CDR3aa: CASSRSGTSGAGNIQYF; CDR3nt: TGTGCCAGCTCCCGATCCGGGACTAGTGGTGCTGGAAACATTCAGTACTTC
d_gene: -; v_gene: TRBV5-1; abundance: few; j_gene: TRBJ1-2; CDR3aa: CASSLRTATNYGYTF; CDR3nt: TGCGCCAGCAGCTTAAGGACAGCTACTAACTATGGCTACACCTTC